What follows are 15 T cell receptor beta chains derived from one specimen sequenced in a study of beta chain features in type 1 diabetes (dated by TCRdb to 2017 to 2018). The library was prepared using the immunoSEQ multiplex PCR assay. All of the isolated RNA was reverse transcribed with the High Capacity cDNA Reverse Transcription Kit, so expressed TCRB transcripts were sequenced. Imported from immuneACCESS, the table was reduced by TCRdb to in-frame sequences with V and J called. These copies leave out some clones; in studies compared against another copy, an unresolved V gene accounts for under half, and the cause of the remainder is not known. The sample has 300,000 to 350,000 clones on record, 9.3% of them singletons. Clones ranked in the top ten supply more than 0.8% of the sample. What the authors observed across the whole study: Type 1 diabetes patients showed a moderate but significant shortening of TCRB CDR3 length in all four CD4+ subsets.

These receptors' targets are unknown. What was sequenced was central memory CD4+ T cells from blood. The source of these receptors is a man aged 25-45 years with type 1 diabetes.

This clone has more than one count but fewer than ten. The chain uses TRBV7-9 and TRBJ1-4; 8 bases map to TRBD1. Unmatched junction bases numbered 12, after V lost 7 bases and J lost 8 bases. The CDR3 is 15 amino acids. CDR1 is SEHNR and CDR2 is FQNEAQ in the germline V gene (reference sequence). CDR3 amino acids: CASTPRGRSGEKLFF. The DNA for the CDR3 is TGTGCCAGCACCCCCAGGGGGCGGAGCGGGGAAAAACTGTTTTTT.

This clone was seen only a few times. This sequence joins TRBV2 and TRBJ1-4; 8 nucleotides align to TRBD1. The CDR3 is 14 amino acids. V was pared by 8 bases and J by 8 bases, with 10 bases of the junction left unmatched. The V gene's germline CDR1 is SNHLY and CDR2 FYNNEI. DNA of the CDR3: TGTGCCAGCGGATCGACAGGGGCGATGGAAAAACTGTTTTTT. Translated: CASGSTGAMEKLFF.

The chain employs TRBV28 and TRBJ2-3, with D perhaps TRBD2 (6 bases). Germline CDR1 and CDR2: MDHEN and SYDVKM. V was trimmed by 5 bases and J by 1 base, leaving 10 bases between them. The CDR3 runs to 14 residues. The CDR3 DNA follows: TGTGCCAGCAGTAATAGCGGCCGCACAGATACGCAGTATTTT. Its protein product is CASSNSGRTDTQYF.

The chain couples TRBV19 to TRBJ2-4, with D tentatively TRBD2 (6 bases). This CDR3 spans 14 amino acids. V lost 8 bases, J lost 9 bases, and 20 bases lay in between. From germline, CDR1 is LNHDA and CDR2 SQIVND (reference sequence). Written as DNA, the CDR3 is TGTGCCAGTGAGGGCGGGAAGGGGCCGGGCATTCAGTACTTC. Its translation: CASEGGKGPGIQYF.

This clone was seen only a few times. This sequence joins TRBV6-5 and TRBJ2-1; D perhaps matches TRBD2 (6 bases). The CDR3 is 12 residues long. Germline V lookup: CDR1 MNHEY, CDR2 SVGAGI. V lost 6 bases, J lost 9 bases, and 12 bases lay in between. The CDR3 DNA is TGTGCCAGCAGCCTCCGGGGGACTGAGCAGTTCTTC. Protein: CASSLRGTEQFF.

The chain uses TRBV7-9 and TRBJ1-2; D is perhaps TRBD1 (6 bases). V was cut by 0 bases and J by 7 bases, with 12 bases left in between. Germline assignment: CDR1 SEHNR and CDR2 FQNEAQ (reference sequence). This CDR3 is 14 amino acids long. CDR3 bases: TGTGCCAGCAGCTTAGCAAGGGGGGCCGCTGGCTACACCTTC. It translates to CASSLARGAAGYTF.

This clone was recorded a few times. The chain has TRBV6-6 and TRBJ1-1; TRBD1 matches at 7 bases. V trimming: 5 bases; J trimming: 4 bases; junction bases outside the gene matches: 7. Germline V gene data show CDR1 as MNHNY and CDR2 as SVGAGI (reference sequence). CDR3 length equals 14 residues. The CDR3 DNA reads TGTGCCAGCAGTAACCCGACAGGGACCACTGAAGCTTTCTTT. Translating it yields CASSNPTGTTEAFF.

This rearrangement joins TRBV27 to TRBJ1-6; unclear D gene. The CDR3 runs 14 residues. The germline V gene has CDR1 MNHEY and CDR2 SMNVEV (reference sequence). Trimming pared 7 bases from V and 4 bases from J, leaving 11 bases between. This CDR3 is CASKPQEYNSPLHF. CDR3 nucleotide sequence: TGTGCCAGCAAGCCCCAGGAGTATAATTCACCCCTCCACTTT.

The sample holds a few counts of this clone. This chain uses TRBV27 with TRBJ2-7, with 9 bases that match TRBD1. Germline values: CDR1 MNHEY, CDR2 SMNVEV (reference sequence). The CDR3 loop spans 16 amino acids. V was pared by 10 bases and J by 1 base, with 14 bases of the junction left unmatched. CDR3 in amino acids: CATSPPEDRGSYEQYF. CDR3 in DNA: TGTGCCACCTCTCCCCCGGAGGACAGGGGTTCCTACGAGCAGTACTTC.

This clone was observed a few times. V usage is TRBV18 and J usage is TRBJ1-6; the match to TRBD1 covers 7 bases. This CDR3 has 13 amino acids. Germline V CDR1 and CDR2: KGHSH, LQKENI. V lost 3 bases, J lost 7 bases, and 0 bases stayed unmatched. CDR3 sequence: CASSPGQNSPLHF. DNA of the CDR3: TGTGCCAGCTCACCGGGACAGAATTCACCCCTCCACTTT.

The rearrangement joins TRBV7-2 to TRBJ2-2; D gene ambiguous. This CDR3 has 15 residues. V shed 1 base and J shed 1 base, with 7 bases lying between them. The V gene's germline CDR1 is SGHTA and CDR2 FQGNSA. CDR3 coding DNA: TGTGCCAGCAGCTTAGACAGCTGGAACACCGGGGAGCTGTTTTTT. Translated, it gives CASSLDSWNTGELFF.

The J gene is TRBJ2-2, the V gene TRBV15; tentatively, D is TRBD2 (5 bases). The CDR3 runs 17 residues. V was shortened by 1 base and J by 4 bases, with 16 bases between the two germline ends. Germline V CDR1 and CDR2: LNHNV, YYDKDF (reference sequence). CDR3 loop: CATSRGTGSSATGELFF. In DNA, the CDR3 is TGTGCCACCAGCAGAGGAACGGGGTCGTCGGCCACCGGGGAGCTGTTTTTT.

This clone occurred a few times. This CDR3 reads CAISPPGTKETQYF. The CDR3 DNA follows: TGTGCCATCAGTCCCCCCGGGACCAAAGAGACCCAGTACTTC. The chain is built from TRBV10-3 and TRBJ2-5; the D call may be TRBD1 or TRBD2 (5 bases each). V gave up 5 bases and J gave up 3 bases, with 13 bases separating them. CDR3 length: 14 residues. Per germline, CDR1 ENHRY and CDR2 SYGVKD.

This clone has a handful of counts. The gene calls are TRBV30 and TRBJ2-5, with D uncertain. Germline CDR1 GTSNPN, CDR2 SVGIG (reference sequence). Between the trimmed V and J ends, which lost 3 bases and 1 base, there was a span of 6 bases. The CDR3 covers 12 residues. The DNA of the CDR3 is TGTGCCTGGAGGAACAGCCAAGAGACCCAGTACTTC. Its protein product is CAWRNSQETQYF. The complete variable domain, with remaining parts taken from reference TRBV30 and TRBJ2-5, reads SQTIHQWPATLVQPVGSPLSLECTVEGTSNPNLYWYRQAAGRGLQLLFYSVGIGQISSEVPQNLSASRPQDRQFILSSKKLLLSDSGFYLCAWRNSQETQYFGPGTRLLVL.

This clone has more than one count but fewer than ten. The rearrangement joins TRBV7-2 to TRBJ2-7; no reliable D call. Germline assignment: CDR1 SGHTA and CDR2 FQGNSA. The length of the CDR3 is 13 residues. Trimming stripped 5 bases from V and 6 bases from J, with 14 bases between. The CDR3 DNA is TGTGCCAGCAGCATCACCCCCCGGACCGAGCAGTACTTC. This codes for CASSITPRTEQYF. The full variable domain, its missing parts supplied by reference TRBV7-2 and TRBJ2-7, is GAGVSQSPSNKVTEKGKDVELRCDPISGHTALYWYRQSLGQGLEFLIYFQGNSAPDKSGLPSDRFSAERTGGSVSTLTIQRTQQEDSAVYLCASSITPRTEQYFGPGTRLTVT.